This T cell receptor beta chain was identified during a study of immune cell composition in non-small cell lung cancer. Study-level results: Squamous carcinomas (around 80%) more often had tumour-associated clones >0.5% than adenocarcinomas (33%).

Repertoires were generated with immunoSEQ multiplex PCR, while TCRdb's copy carries only in-frame clones and drops some. Of about 6,600 clones in the sample, 77% are singletons; the top ten hold 6.3%. The CDR3 has 16 amino acids. Trimming pared 3 bases from V and 0 bases from J, leaving 12 bases between. Germline CDR1 reads SGHTS; CDR2 reads YDEGEE. This clone turned up a few times. The antigen is not known. Normal lung was sampled as far from the tumour as possible, at least 3 cm. Template was genomic DNA from frozen, unsorted single-cell suspensions. Source material: non-adjacent lung tissue. The TCR sequence derives from a human donor with non-small cell lung cancer. The V call is TRBV5-8, the J call TRBJ2-2; D is possibly TRBD1 (6 bases). The DNA for the CDR3 is TGTGCCAGCAGCTCCGGGACAACCTCGAACACCGGGGAGCTGTTTTTT. It codes for CASSSGTTSNTGELFF. Filled out from reference TRBV5-8 and TRBJ2-2, the complete variable domain reads EAGVTQSPTHLIKTRGQQATLRCSPISGHTSVYWYQQALGLGLQFLLWYDEGEERNRGNFPPRFSGRQFPNYSSELNVNALELEDSALYLCASSSGTTSNTGELFFGEGSRLTVL.